These 19 T cell receptor beta chains originate from one sample sequenced in a study of metastatic and nonmetastatic thyroid tumors. No treatment had been given to any patient before thyroid surgery. TCRdb recomputed clones from the PCR reads via MiXCR. The sample lists 30,000 to 45,000 clones, around 21% occurring once. The sequenced sample consisted of blood. All receptors come from a female donor with papillary thyroid cancer or a benign thyroid nodule (not recorded which). Some clones in this sample may be carry-over from other donors' samples.

This clone was detected many times. The chain links TRBV28 to TRBJ2-5, with D unclear. The length of the CDR3 is 15 residues. Germline V gives CDR1 MDHEN, CDR2 SYDVKM. With 5 bases removed from V and 1 base from J, the gap between germline ends came to 14 bases. CDR3 residues: CASSGRAAVQETQYF. The CDR3 region has the DNA TGTGCCAGCAGTGGCCGTGCGGCAGTCCAAGAGACCCAGTACTTC.

In its sample, this clone is medium-sized. This chain connects TRBV6-2 or TRBV6-3 to TRBJ2-7; TRBD1 might be the D (6 bases). This CDR3 has 15 amino acids. The V and J ends lost 10 bases and 1 base respectively, with 20 bases between them. Germline values: CDR1 MNHEY, CDR2 SVGEGT. CDR3 nucleotides: TGTGCCACCCGCAGGATGGTGGGGGCTTCCTACGAGCAGTACTTC. Translation: CATRRMVGASYEQYF.

This chain joins TRBV18 and TRBJ1-5; D gene ambiguous. Germline V gene sequence: CDR1 KGHSH, CDR2 LQKENI. The CDR3 length is 15 residues. Trimming removed 2 bases from V and 4 bases from J, with 12 bases in between. For the CDR3, the DNA is TGTGCCAGCTCACCAAGGACCGCTGAAAATCAGCCCCAGCATTTT. It specifies CASSPRTAENQPQHF.

The chain links TRBV12-3 or TRBV12-4 to TRBJ1-6; D is undetermined. V shed 6 bases and J shed 4 bases, with 16 bases lying between them. The CDR3 totals 16 residues. The CDR3: CASRKDSRGYNSPLHF. The CDR3, as DNA: TGTGCCAGCAGAAAGGACTCACGGGGTTATAATTCACCCCTCCACTTT.

This chain joins TRBV25-1 and TRBJ2-7; TRBD1 is a possible D gene (6 bases). V dropped 6 bases and J dropped 2 bases, with 14 bases sitting between them. Looked up from germline, CDR1 is MGHDK and CDR2 is SYGVNS. The CDR3 runs to 14 residues. CDR3 DNA: TGTGCCAGCAGCCGAACTCAGGGGCCCTACGAGCAGTACTTC. The encoded protein is CASSRTQGPYEQYF.

The sample holds a few counts of this clone. The V gene is TRBV6-5, the J gene TRBJ1-2; D gene uncertain. Germline CDR1 MNHEY, CDR2 SVGAGI. The CDR3 runs to 16 residues. The germline V and J ends were trimmed by 4 bases and 6 bases, with 21 bases remaining between them. CDR3 region: CASSSSSLTAFDGYTF. CDR3 DNA: TGTGCCAGCAGTTCCTCTAGCCTCACAGCTTTCGATGGCTACACCTTC.

This clone was detected many times. This rearrangement joins TRBV5-6 to TRBJ2-5; 7 bases align to TRBD1. Germline lookup yields CDR1 SGHDT and CDR2 YYEEEE. The ends lost 0 bases at V and 5 bases at J; junction bases unmatched: 16. This CDR3 has 18 amino acids. CDR3 amino acids: CASSLDDRASTRWETQYF. The DNA for the CDR3 is TGTGCCAGCAGCTTGGACGACAGGGCGTCGACTCGGTGGGAGACCCAGTACTTC.

This clone was counted only a few times. This may arise from a read error, as a much more abundant clone is one base away. The same CDR3 is also encoded by other DNA sequences in this sample. In DNA form, the CDR3 reads TGTGCCGGCAGAGGGACAGAGGGAAACACTGAAGCTTTCTTT. As protein: CAGRGTEGNTEAFF. V and J are TRBV12-3 or TRBV12-4 and TRBJ1-1; 7 bases are a match to TRBD1. This CDR3 is built from 14 residues.

A remark on this clone: At one end the junction does not follow the germline gene, possibly because of a read error. The chain joins TRBV12-3 or TRBV12-4 to TRBJ1-1, with 7 bases fitting TRBD1. The CDR3 extends over 12 amino acids. The CDR3 DNA is TGTGCCAGCAGCTCAGGGGGAACTGAAGCCTTCTTT. Its protein is CASSSGGTEAFF.

The chain uses TRBV25-1 and TRBJ1-1; 8 bases line up with TRBD1. The CDR3 sequence is 11 residues long. Per the germline V gene, CDR1 is MGHDK and CDR2 is SYGVNS. V shed 10 bases, J shed 7 bases, and the junction held 5 bases outside the gene matches. The CDR3 nucleotides are TGTGCCACCCAGGGGGCCGTTGAAGCTTTCTTT. Its protein is CATQGAVEAFF.

In this sample, this clone turned up a few times. The chain couples TRBV6-5 to TRBJ2-7; D may be TRBD1 or TRBD2 (5 bases each). The CDR3 sequence is 14 residues long. V was clipped by 8 bases and J by 2 bases, with 16 bases between them. Germline V gives CDR1 MNHEY, CDR2 SVGAGI. CDR3 amino acids: CASVKGTPPYEQYF. CDR3 DNA: TGTGCCAGCGTTAAGGGGACCCCACCCTACGAGCAGTACTTC.

In its sample, this clone was seen a few times. A much larger clone sits a single nucleotide away, making a read error possible. The chain joins TRBV25-1 to TRBJ2-1, with D possibly TRBD2 on 5 matching bases. The germline gives CDR1 MGHDK, CDR2 SYGVNS. This CDR3 is built from 15 residues. Trimming shortened V by 8 bases and J by 0 bases, and 14 bases separated the two germline ends. The CDR3 protein is CASGRLSGSYNEQFF. The DNA of the CDR3 is TGTGCCAGCGGAAGACTATCGGGCTCCTACAATGAGCAGTTCTTC.

This clone was recorded many times. The chain joins TRBV7-9 to TRBJ1-2; tentative D call: TRBD1 (6 bases). Trimming took 5 bases from V and 2 from J, leaving 15 bases between them. CDR1 and CDR2 from the germline V gene are SEHNR and FQNEAQ (reference sequence). This CDR3 comprises 15 residues. This chain's CDR3 is CASSVLGGGNYGYTF. Written as DNA, the CDR3 is TGTGCCAGCAGCGTCCTGGGGGGCGGAAACTATGGCTACACCTTC.

This clone was counted ten times or more. This chain joins TRBV19 and TRBJ2-1; D possibly matches TRBD1 or TRBD2 (5 bases each). This CDR3 is 12 amino acids long. Germline V gene lookup returns CDR1 LNHDA and CDR2 SQIVND (reference sequence). Trimming took 6 bases from V and 15 from J, leaving 18 bases between them. The CDR3 is CASSPGTTFRFF. In nucleotides, the CDR3 is TGTGCCAGTAGCCCCGGGACCACTTTCCGGTTCTTC.

This clone was seen at least ten times. The rearrangement uses TRBV30 and TRBJ1-1; possibly TRBD1 for D (5 bases). Trimming left V 0 bases short and J 3 bases short, with 14 bases between. The germline V gene has CDR1 GTSNPN and CDR2 SVGIG (reference sequence). The CDR3 runs to 15 residues. This CDR3 is CAWSVQFWGDTEAFF. The CDR3 DNA is TGTGCCTGGAGTGTACAATTCTGGGGCGACACTGAAGCTTTCTTT.

This clone was counted a few times. A much bigger clone sits one base away, suggesting this may be a read error. The chain couples TRBV7-8 to TRBJ2-7; no clear D gene. CDR1 is SGHVS, CDR2 FQNEAQ, per germline. This CDR3 spans 15 amino acids. In DNA form, the CDR3 reads TGTGCCAGCCTGTCTTCTATCCGTCGATCGGACGAGCGGTACTTC. This translates into CASLSSIRRSDERYF.

The gene calls are TRBV28 and TRBJ2-7, with 7 nucleotides matching TRBD1. Germline V CDR1 and CDR2: MDHEN, SYDVKM. Losses at the gene ends were 5 bases for V and 2 bases for J; bases not matched to a gene: 6. There are 14 residues in the CDR3. CDR3 nucleotides: TGTGCCAGCAGTACTCGGGACAGTACCTACGAGCAGTACTTC. As protein: CASSTRDSTYEQYF.

This clone has at least ten counts. The rearrangement uses TRBV27 and TRBJ2-1; tentative D call: TRBD1 (6 bases). Deletions cut 7 bases from V and 5 bases from J, with 12 bases between. From germline, CDR1 is MNHEY and CDR2 SMNVEV (reference sequence). The CDR3 is 13 amino acids. CDR3 nucleotides: TGTGCCAGCAAGAACAGGGAAAACAATGAGCAGTTCTTC. Amino acids: CASKNRENNEQFF.

As concerns this clone: An end of the junction differs from the germline gene, which may be a read error. The CDR3 nucleotides are TGTGCCAACAGCCCCTCCTGGGGTAGCGGGAGTGACAATGAGCAGTTCTTC. The encoded protein is CANSPSWGSGSDNEQFF. The chain uses TRBV4-2 and TRBJ2-1; 9 bases map to TRBD2. Germline CDR1 LGHNA, CDR2 YNFKEQ. This CDR3 region has 17 residues.